This is a list of T cell receptor beta chains from one sample in a study of early T cells in non-severe SARS-CoV-2 infection. One entry per CDR3 protein results from TCRdb running MiXCR on the 5' RACE reads. This sample has 98,000 or so distinct CDR3 sequences, with roughly 11% found just once. The specimen sequenced was whole blood. The receptors were gathered from an adult who was a healthcare worker with PCR-confirmed SARS-CoV-2 infection or an uninfected control (not recorded which). CDR3s include the opening cysteine and the closing phenylalanine or tryptophan. Fields, in order: CDR3 protein, CDR3 DNA, clone size, J gene, V gene, D gene. A D gene is named only where the DNA matches it firmly. Size is stated for part of the rows, as once, few or many counts, or as a class when the clone is expanded.

CDR3 protein: CSAGGGIGGTQYF
CDR3 DNA: TGCAGTGCTGGGGGAGGGATCGGAGGTACGCAGTATTTT
clone size: few
J gene: TRBJ2-3
V gene: TRBV20-1
D gene: TRBD2

CDR3 protein: CASSLASGPDTQYF
CDR3 DNA: TGCGCCAGCAGCTTGGCCTCGGGCCCAGATACGCAGTATTTT
clone size: .
J gene: TRBJ2-3
V gene: TRBV5-1
D gene: .

CDR3 protein: CASTGGPGEQFF
CDR3 DNA: TGTGCCAGCACCGGGGGGCCGGGTGAGCAGTTCTTC
clone size: many
J gene: TRBJ2-1
V gene: TRBV6-5
D gene: .

CDR3 protein: CASSPDAFTDTGELFF
CDR3 DNA: TGCGCCAGCAGCCCGGACGCGTTCACGGACACCGGGGAGCTGTTTTTT
clone size: .
J gene: TRBJ2-2
V gene: TRBV5-1
D gene: .

CDR3 protein: CSAREFRNTEAFF
CDR3 DNA: TGCAGTGCTAGAGAATTCCGGAACACTGAAGCTTTCTTT
clone size: .
J gene: TRBJ1-1
V gene: TRBV20-1
D gene: .

CDR3 protein: CSVDPQTTYNEQFF
CDR3 DNA: TGCAGCGTTGACCCCCAGACAACCTACAATGAGCAGTTCTTC
clone size: many
J gene: TRBJ2-1
V gene: TRBV29-1
D gene: .

CDR3 protein: CATSGGSYEQDF
CDR3 DNA: TGTGCCACCAGTGGAGGGTCCTACGAGCAGGACTTC
clone size: few
J gene: TRBJ2-7
V gene: TRBV24-1
D gene: .

CDR3 protein: CASSIAGNSPLHF
CDR3 DNA: TGTGCCAGTAGTATAGCAGGGAATTCACCCCTCCACTTT
clone size: few
J gene: TRBJ1-6
V gene: TRBV19
D gene: .

CDR3 protein: CSASLFREASNEKLFF
CDR3 DNA: TGCAGTGCTAGTCTTTTCAGGGAGGCAAGTAATGAAAAACTGTTTTTT
clone size: .
J gene: TRBJ1-4
V gene: TRBV20-1
D gene: .

CDR3 protein: CASSLSRSRTGGSYNEQFF
CDR3 DNA: TGTGCCAGCAGTTTGTCGAGATCCCGGACAGGGGGCTCTTACAATGAGCAGTTCTTC
clone size: once
J gene: TRBJ2-1
V gene: TRBV28
D gene: TRBD1

CDR3 protein: CASSEGQSTDTQYF
CDR3 DNA: TGTGCCAGCAGTGAGGGACAGAGCACAGATACGCAGTATTTT
clone size: few
J gene: TRBJ2-3
V gene: TRBV6-4
D gene: TRBD1

CDR3 protein: CASSRAGPYEQYF
CDR3 DNA: TGTGCCAGTAGTCGGGCCGGACCCTACGAGCAGTACTTC
clone size: .
J gene: TRBJ2-7
V gene: TRBV19
D gene: .

CDR3 protein: CASTLAGGNYNEQFF
CDR3 DNA: TGTGCCAGCACTTTAGCGGGGGGGAATTACAATGAGCAGTTCTTC
clone size: few
J gene: TRBJ2-1
V gene: TRBV6-2/TRBV6-3
D gene: TRBD2

CDR3 protein: CAGDSGELFF
CDR3 DNA: TGTGCCGGGGACAGTGGGGAGCTGTTTTTT
clone size: .
J gene: TRBJ2-2
V gene: TRBV30
D gene: TRBD1

CDR3 protein: CASSLQGYNSPLHF
CDR3 DNA: TGTGCCAGCAGCCTACAGGGTTATAATTCACCCCTCCACTTT
clone size: many
J gene: TRBJ1-6
V gene: TRBV12-3/TRBV12-4
D gene: .

CDR3 protein: CASSYSRDRENEQYF
CDR3 DNA: TGTGCCAGCAGTTACTCGCGGGACAGGGAAAACGAGCAGTACTTC
clone size: many
J gene: TRBJ2-7
V gene: TRBV6-5
D gene: TRBD1

CDR3 protein: CASSLVAGLNEQFF
CDR3 DNA: TGTGCCAGCAGCTTAGTAGCGGGACTGAATGAGCAGTTCTTC
clone size: .
J gene: TRBJ2-1
V gene: TRBV7-2
D gene: TRBD2